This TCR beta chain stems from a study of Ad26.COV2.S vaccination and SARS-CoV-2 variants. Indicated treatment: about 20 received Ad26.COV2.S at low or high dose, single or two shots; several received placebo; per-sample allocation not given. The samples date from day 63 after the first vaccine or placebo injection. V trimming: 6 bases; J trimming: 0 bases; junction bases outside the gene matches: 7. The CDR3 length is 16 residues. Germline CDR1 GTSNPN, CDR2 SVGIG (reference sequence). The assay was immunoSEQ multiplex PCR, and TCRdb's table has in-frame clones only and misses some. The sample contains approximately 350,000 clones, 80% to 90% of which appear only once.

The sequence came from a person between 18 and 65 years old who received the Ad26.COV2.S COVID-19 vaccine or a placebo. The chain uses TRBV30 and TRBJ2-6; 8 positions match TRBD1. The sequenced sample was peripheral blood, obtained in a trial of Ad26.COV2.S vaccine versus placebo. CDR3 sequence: CACQGALISGANVLTF. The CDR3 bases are TGTGCCTGTCAGGGGGCTCTGATCTCTGGGGCCAACGTCCTGACTTTC.